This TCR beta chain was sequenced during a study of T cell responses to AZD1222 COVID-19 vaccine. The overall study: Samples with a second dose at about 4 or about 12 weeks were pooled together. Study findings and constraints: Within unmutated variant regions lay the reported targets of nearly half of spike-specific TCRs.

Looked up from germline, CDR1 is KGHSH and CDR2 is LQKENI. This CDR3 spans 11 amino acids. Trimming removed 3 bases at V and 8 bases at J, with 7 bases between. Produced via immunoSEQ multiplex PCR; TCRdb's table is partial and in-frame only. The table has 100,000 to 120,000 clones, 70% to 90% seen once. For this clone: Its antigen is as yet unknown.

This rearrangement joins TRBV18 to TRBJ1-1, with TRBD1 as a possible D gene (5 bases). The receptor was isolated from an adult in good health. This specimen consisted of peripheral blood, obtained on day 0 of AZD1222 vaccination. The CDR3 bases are TGTGCCAGCTCACCTCAGGGAGAAGCTTTCTTT. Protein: CASSPQGEAFF.